This is a list of T cell receptor beta chains from one sample in a study of blood T cell repertoires in COVID-19. Profiling relied on immunoSEQ multiplex PCR, and the TCRdb table lists in-frame clones only, not all of them. The sample lists some 200,000 clones, approximately 80% occurring once. Input material: PBMCs or T cells enriched from blood (not recorded which). These receptors all come from a man aged 35-49 years who had recovered from COVID-19. The CDR3 runs from the conserved cysteine through the conserved F or W. The D gene is left open where the match is weak. A clone size is listed for some rows: how often the clone was seen (once, few, many), or a class if it is expanded.

V gene	clone size	CDR3 length	J gene	D gene	CDR3 protein	CDR3 DNA
TRBV9	once	16	TRBJ2-5	.	CASSVAGAAGWETQYF	TGTGCCAGCAGCGTAGCAGGGGCTGCAGGATGGGAGACCCAGTACTTC
TRBV5-1	.	15	TRBJ2-2	.	CASSLLAGSAGELFF	TGCGCCAGCAGCTTGCTTGCGGGATCCGCCGGGGAGCTGTTTTTT
TRBV18	.	15	TRBJ2-4	.	CASSPPVVTKNIQYF	TGTGCCAGCTCACCACCGGTAGTCACCAAAAACATTCAGTACTTC
TRBV5-4	.	16	TRBJ2-2	TRBD2	CASSLGGSGRTGELFF	TGTGCCAGCAGCTTGGGGGGTAGCGGGCGAACCGGGGAGCTGTTTTTT
TRBV7-2	.	15	TRBJ2-1	.	CASSSTNDRNNEQFF	TGTGCCAGCAGCTCGACCAATGACAGAAACAATGAGCAGTTCTTC
TRBV5-4	.	15	TRBJ2-1	.	CASSLVQGFGNEQFF	TGTGCCAGCAGCTTGGTTCAGGGGTTTGGAAATGAGCAGTTCTTC
TRBV24-1	.	15	TRBJ2-5	.	CATSDWGREQETQYF	TGTGCCACCAGTGATTGGGGCAGAGAACAAGAGACCCAGTACTTC
TRBV5-6	.	15	TRBJ2-5	.	CASSLGSGGEETQYF	TGTGCCAGCAGCTTGGGCTCGGGGGGCGAAGAGACCCAGTACTTC
TRBV5-1	.	14	TRBJ1-4	TRBD1	CASSSGQGDEKLFF	TGCGCCAGCAGCTCCGGACAGGGGGACGAAAAACTGTTTTTT
TRBV11-1	.	14	TRBJ2-2	.	CASSPRPDTGELFF	TGTGCCAGCAGCCCCCGTCCTGACACCGGGGAGCTGTTTTTT
TRBV7-3	.	12	TRBJ2-2	.	CASSPETGELFF	TGTGCCAGCAGCCCCGAGACCGGGGAGCTGTTTTTT